This T cell receptor beta chain was captured in a study of cytomegalovirus exposure and HLA in healthy donors. CDR3 length: 16 residues. With 0 bases clipped from V and 8 bases from J, the junction kept 10 bases outside the gene matches. Germline V gives CDR1 MNHEY, CDR2 SVGAGI. This clone has a single count. Here immunoSEQ multiplex PCR was the method, and the copy in TCRdb shows in-frame clones only, minus some. The profile shows tens of thousands of clones, approximately 96% of them singletons. This chain joins TRBV6-5 and TRBJ1-2; 9 bases agree with TRBD1. The clonotype comes from a man aged 18 to 30 in good health and CMV-seronegative. What was sequenced was PBMCs. In DNA, the CDR3 is TGTGCCAGCAGTTACTCGGGGACCGGGACAGGGAAAGGCTACACCTTC. This encodes CASSYSGTGTGKGYTF.